This is a list of T cell receptor beta chains from one sample in a study of molecular identifiers for immune sequencing clone quantification. One entry per CDR3 protein results from TCRdb running MiXCR on the PCR reads. The sample has 88,000 or so distinct CDR3 sequences, roughly a fifth seen once. Sequenced input: naive CD8+ T cells from blood, with Jurkat cell RNA spiked in. These receptor sequences come from a human donor in good health. Some libraries in this study had Jurkat cell RNA spiked in. Each CDR3 is given without its conserved first and last residue. Fields, in order: J gene, V gene, CDR3 protein.

TRBJ2-7 TRBV2 ASTEGYEQY
TRBJ1-3 TRBV6-5 ASSRDRGLGNTIY
TRBJ2-2 TRBV7-9 ASIPLKGAGELF
TRBJ1-5 TRBV28 ASSLRYRGHNQPQH
TRBJ2-5 TRBV14 ASSQEVEETQY
TRBJ1-1 TRBV4-1 ASSRSYGSTEAF
TRBJ2-1 TRBV11-2 ASSFSRGAFEQF
TRBJ2-1 TRBV4-3 ASSLPASGGFDEQF
TRBJ2-1 TRBV28 ASRTSGSDEQF
TRBJ2-5 TRBV5-1 ASSLGQSIIETQY
TRBJ2-7 TRBV6-1 ASNPLGLSYEQY
TRBJ2-2 TRBV6-2/TRBV6-3 ASSYLTGELF
TRBJ2-7 TRBV28 ASSFRGHANEQY
TRBJ2-1 TRBV5-1 ASSLGTGGVGNEQF
TRBJ2-7 TRBV4-3 ASSQDRGAFSYEQY
TRBJ2-7 TRBV6-1 ASSGLGQAYEQY
TRBJ1-5 TRBV20-1 SAVGQGNQPQH
TRBJ1-3 TRBV6-5 ASSYRPAGNTIY
TRBJ2-1 TRBV28 ASSLVEGDHDEQF
TRBJ2-7 TRBV7-9 ASTSGTGYEQY
TRBJ2-2 TRBV24-1 ATSGLQGRAGELF
TRBJ2-1 TRBV28 ASSEPRDRLNNEQF
TRBJ1-1 TRBV20-1 SARDRGLNTEAF
TRBJ1-1 TRBV10-3 AISESTGQGKNTEAF
TRBJ1-1 TRBV7-8 ASSSPDRGNTEAF
TRBJ1-1 TRBV7-8 ASSDMGGSEAF
TRBJ2-7 TRBV29-1 SVVYDYEQY
TRBJ2-5 TRBV12-3/TRBV12-4 ASSFQGAETQY
TRBJ2-2 TRBV9 ASSINTGELF
TRBJ2-5 TRBV6-1 ASSEWTGWEETQY
TRBJ2-7 TRBV29-1 SVEERRDRFKGSAYEQY
TRBJ1-1 TRBV19 ASNLGNTEAF
TRBJ2-1 TRBV30 AWSLSRGNEQF
TRBJ2-7 TRBV4-3 ASSQDRAGTRYEQY
TRBJ2-2 TRBV6-5 ASSYRRPRGSNTGKLF
TRBJ2-7 TRBV9 ASSPYRGGEQY
TRBJ1-1 TRBV6-5 ASSYSPIDWGLQNTEAF
TRBJ2-3 TRBV15 ATSRRVGGSTDTQY
TRBJ2-2 TRBV27 ASSVGGELF
TRBJ2-3 TRBV5-6 ASSSPLTRGKDTQY
TRBJ1-1 TRBV19 ASNWGGTEAF
TRBJ1-5 TRBV19 ASSSRTGRNQPQH
TRBJ2-3 TRBV20-1 SARDHQRERDTQY
TRBJ2-7 TRBV11-2 ASTLGPGYEQY
TRBJ1-4 TRBV19 ASSTPWKDRFDDEKLF
TRBJ1-1 TRBV7-9 ASSLEGTQGTEAF
TRBJ2-7 TRBV15 ATSRERQGYEQY
TRBJ2-5 TRBV9 ASSVSQGSQETQY
TRBJ2-1 TRBV27 ASSASPYNVQF
TRBJ2-7 TRBV20-1 SAPGLAGGYEQY
TRBJ1-1 TRBV6-6 ASSRQAEAF
TRBJ2-3 TRBV7-6 ASSPLAGAYDTQY
TRBJ1-6 TRBV29-1 SVGEQGSPLH
TRBJ2-5 TRBV11-2 ASSSPLQETKY
TRBJ1-1 TRBV20-1 SAGGPTNTEAF